This TCR beta chain is from a study of T cell responses to AZD1222 COVID-19 vaccine. Study observations and caveats: Possibly, clonal diversity was underestimated; donors were largely white British and included more females. Once two AZD1222 doses were given, Spike-specific TCR breadth and depth went up. Close to half of all spike-specific TCRs reportedly target regions of the variants that are unmutated.

The CDR3 consists of 12 residues. Germline V gene sequence: CDR1 SNHLY, CDR2 FYNNEI. V dropped 3 bases and J dropped 8 bases, with 8 bases sitting between them. Turning to this clone: The antigen is not known.

The protocol was immunoSEQ multiplex PCR, while the TCRdb copy is restricted to in-frame clones and leaves out a portion. This table has about 130,000 clones, 86% appearing once. The clonotype was recovered from an adult in good health. This chain links TRBV2 with TRBJ2-1; D gene unclear. The sequences come from peripheral blood, collected on day 0 of AZD1222 vaccination. The CDR3 here is CASSDEVYEQFF. CDR3 coding DNA: TGTGCCAGCAGTGATGAGGTATATGAGCAGTTCTTC.